The 24 T cell receptor beta chains below all came from one sample that was sequenced in a study of shared clonotypes between healthy human individuals. TCRdb's copy holds only in-frame clones and misses some; the assay was immunoSEQ multiplex PCR. The table shows 550,000 to 800,000 clones, with about 90% occurring only once. Input material: memory CD8+ T cells from PBMCs. The subset is: CD45RO+ cells pooled with CCR7-negative TemRA cells. These receptors were obtained from a man aged 18 to 29 in good health. Some clones in this sample may be carry-over from other donors' samples.

The V gene is TRBV14, the J gene TRBJ2-7; 8 bases align to TRBD2. The V segment lost 1 base and the J segment 2 bases; nucleotides outside the gene matches: 7. Germline assignment: CDR1 SGHDN and CDR2 FVKESK. The CDR3 runs to 16 residues. The CDR3 coding sequence is TGTGCCAGCAGCCAAGGTGTACTAGCGGCGACCTACGAGCAGTACTTC. Translated, it gives CASSQGVLAATYEQYF.

The chain joins TRBV29-1 to TRBJ1-5, with TRBD1 matching over 7 bases. The CDR3 is 14 amino acids. Germline V gene lookup returns CDR1 SQVTM and CDR2 ANQGSEA. The junction had 9 bases not matched to a gene; V was cut back by 7 bases and J by 3 bases. The CDR3 protein is CSALTGNFNQPQHF. In DNA, the CDR3 is TGCAGCGCCTTGACAGGGAACTTCAATCAGCCCCAGCATTTT.

This clone was detected a few times. This chain uses TRBV28 with TRBJ1-2; D is ambiguous. The CDR3 covers 10 residues. V shed 8 bases and J shed 7 bases, with 8 bases lying between them. CDR1 and CDR2 from the germline V gene are MDHEN and SYDVKM. CDR3 loop: CASHQGGYTF. The CDR3 bases are TGTGCCAGCCACCAAGGTGGCTACACCTTC.

This sequence joins TRBV13 and TRBJ2-3, with a possible D match to TRBD1 (5 bases). The germline V gene has CDR1 PRHDT and CDR2 FYEKMQ (reference sequence). V dropped 3 bases and J dropped 0 bases, with 10 bases sitting between them. CDR3 length: 15 amino acids. The DNA of the CDR3 is TGTGCCAGCAGCTTGGGGCTCGTTAGCACAGATACGCAGTATTTT. Amino acid sequence: CASSLGLVSTDTQYF.

This chain uses TRBV27 with TRBJ2-7; 14 nucleotides match TRBD2. Germline CDR1 reads MNHEY; CDR2 reads SMNVEV (reference sequence). Trimming at V came to 8 bases and at J to 5 bases, leaving 8 bases not matched to a gene. The CDR3 is 15 residues long. CDR3 amino acids: CASGAGTSGRDEQYF. CDR3 sequence (DNA): TGTGCCAGCGGGGCCGGGACTAGCGGGAGAGACGAGCAGTACTTC.

This sequence joins TRBV27 and TRBJ1-2, with D perhaps TRBD1 (6 bases). This CDR3 has 15 amino acids. V gave up 5 bases and J gave up 6 bases, with 19 bases separating them. Per the germline V gene, CDR1 is MNHEY and CDR2 is SMNVEV (reference sequence). The CDR3 loop reads CASSPRPMGGHGYTF. The CDR3 nucleotides read TGTGCCAGCAGTCCCCGCCCGATGGGGGGGCATGGCTACACCTTC.

The rearrangement uses TRBV27 and TRBJ2-2; TRBD2 agrees at 16 bases. In germline, CDR1 is MNHEY, CDR2 SMNVEV (reference sequence). The V gene end was trimmed by 5 bases and the J gene end by 7 bases; junction bases not matched to a gene: 7. The CDR3 totals 17 residues. Here the CDR3 reads CASSGGTSGRAIGELFF. DNA of the CDR3: TGTGCCAGCAGTGGGGGGACTAGCGGGAGGGCCATCGGGGAGCTGTTTTTT.

This chain uses TRBV7-9 with TRBJ2-1; 11 nucleotides match TRBD1. J gave up 3 bases and V 5 bases, and 3 bases lay outside the gene matches. Germline-derived CDR1 and CDR2 are SEHNR and FQNEAQ (reference sequence). CDR3 length equals 15 residues. The CDR3 protein is CASSGDRGYYNEQFF. The DNA for the CDR3 is TGTGCCAGCAGCGGGGACAGGGGGTACTACAATGAGCAGTTCTTC.

V is TRBV28 and J is TRBJ2-1; perhaps TRBD2 as D (5 bases). Trimming took 2 bases from V and 3 from J, leaving 8 bases between them. The germline V gene encodes CDR1 MDHEN and CDR2 SYDVKM. The CDR3 runs to 14 residues. CDR3 in DNA: TGTGCCAGCAGTTTACGAGGGTACTACAATGAGCAGTTCTTC. It is translated as CASSLRGYYNEQFF.

The table lists this clone with a few counts. The V gene is TRBV4-1, the J gene TRBJ2-6; TRBD1 is a possible D gene (5 bases). Trimming stripped 3 bases from V and 0 bases from J, with 15 bases between. Germline V gene sequence: CDR1 MGHRA, CDR2 YSYEKL. The CDR3 extends over 18 amino acids. CDR3 nucleotide sequence: TGCGCCAGCAGCCACCAGGACAAGAGCCACTCTGGGGCCAACGTCCTGACTTTC. Translating it yields CASSHQDKSHSGANVLTF.

The chain joins TRBV19 to TRBJ2-1; 11 nucleotides agree with TRBD1. This CDR3 contains 16 residues. Looked up from germline, CDR1 is LNHDA and CDR2 is SQIVND (reference sequence). The V gene end was trimmed by 4 bases and the J gene end by 2 bases; junction bases not matched to a gene: 4. Here the CDR3 DNA reads TGTGCCAGTAGTACCACGGGACAGGGGGCCTACAATGAGCAGTTCTTC. It encodes CASSTTGQGAYNEQFF.

Only a few counts were recorded for this clone. The chain combines TRBV29-1 with TRBJ2-2; D gene ambiguous. CDR3 length: 12 residues. The ends were cut back, 4 bases at V and 1 base at J, with 4 bases in the middle. CDR1 is SQVTM and CDR2 is ANQGSEA in the germline V gene. The DNA of the CDR3 is TGCAGCGTTGTCCAGAACACCGGGGAGCTGTTTTTT. Translation: CSVVQNTGELFF.

This rearrangement joins TRBV7-9 to TRBJ2-7, with 11 positions matching TRBD1. Germline V gene data show CDR1 as SEHNR and CDR2 as FQNEAQ (reference sequence). There are 17 residues in the CDR3. Germline trimming cut 5 bases from V and 3 bases from J; bases unmatched to any gene: 12. Here the CDR3 reads CASSRFGFGTGGYEQYF. The CDR3 DNA is TGTGCCAGCAGCCGGTTCGGGTTCGGGACAGGGGGCTACGAGCAGTACTTC.

The rearrangement uses TRBV4-1 and TRBJ2-3; the D gene is possibly TRBD1 (6 bases). Trimming took 2 bases from V and 0 from J, leaving 12 bases between them. The CDR3 has 16 residues. CDR1 is MGHRA, CDR2 YSYEKL, per germline. The CDR3 reads CASSQKTGISTDTQYF. The CDR3 DNA follows: TGCGCCAGCAGCCAAAAAACAGGGATTAGCACAGATACGCAGTATTTT.

This chain uses TRBV5-4 with TRBJ2-7; D possibly corresponds to TRBD2 (7 bases). CDR3 length equals 14 residues. Trimming shortened V by 6 bases and J by 9 bases, and 22 bases separated the two germline ends. CDR1 and CDR2 from the germline V gene are SGHNT and YYREEE (reference sequence). The CDR3 protein is CASTTPGGGEGQYF. The CDR3 coding sequence is TGTGCCAGCACCACCCCGGGCGGGGGCGAGGGGCAGTACTTC.

This chain uses TRBV11-2 with TRBJ2-3; TRBD2 agrees at 9 bases. CDR1 SGHAT and CDR2 FQNNGV come from the germline V gene. V shed 5 bases, J shed 5 bases, and the junction held 20 bases outside the gene matches. The CDR3 is 19 residues long. CDR3 sequence (DNA): TGTGCCAGCAGCCCCCGTGGAAGCGGGAGGCCCTCTAGGGAAGATACGCAGTATTTT. Translating gives CASSPRGSGRPSREDTQYF.

The gene calls are TRBV27 and TRBJ2-7; D is possibly TRBD1 or TRBD2 (5 bases each). Germline-derived CDR1 and CDR2 are MNHEY and SMNVEV (reference sequence). The CDR3 is made up of 14 amino acids. The V gene lost 5 bases and the J gene lost 1 base, with 12 bases spanning the gap. CDR3 DNA sequence: TGTGCCAGCAGTCATCCGGGGCAGTCCTACGAGCAGTACTTC. Translated: CASSHPGQSYEQYF.

The chain links TRBV28 to TRBJ1-1; a possible D gene is TRBD1 (6 bases). Germline loops: CDR1 MDHEN, CDR2 SYDVKM. CDR3 length: 13 residues. The V end lost 3 bases, the J end lost 8 bases, and 13 bases lay between the germline ends. CDR3 DNA sequence: TGTGCCAGCAGTTTCCCAGGGGCTGCGGAAGCTTTCTTT. Its translation: CASSFPGAAEAFF.

The chain has TRBV10-3 and TRBJ1-2, with D unresolved. The CDR3 is 13 residues long. V was clipped by 6 bases and J by 3 bases, with 11 bases between them. Germline values: CDR1 ENHRY, CDR2 SYGVKD. CDR3 amino acids: CAIREVLDYGYTF. CDR3 nucleotide sequence: TGTGCCATCAGAGAGGTTTTAGACTATGGCTACACCTTC.

The V call is TRBV27, the J call TRBJ1-5; D call uncertain. Germline V CDR1 and CDR2: MNHEY, SMNVEV (reference sequence). With 3 bases removed from V and 0 bases from J, the gap between germline ends came to 6 bases. This CDR3 contains 14 residues. As DNA, the CDR3 is TGTGCCAGCAGTTTCATATATAGCAATCAGCCCCAGCATTTT. It specifies CASSFIYSNQPQHF.

The chain recombines TRBV7-9 with TRBJ2-4; D is ambiguous. The CDR3 sequence is 16 residues long. CDR1 is SEHNR, CDR2 FQNEAQ, per germline (reference sequence). The V and J ends lost 5 bases and 0 bases respectively, with 14 bases between them. The CDR3 DNA sequence: TGTGCCAGCAGCCTGACACACCACTTAGCCAAAAACATTCAGTACTTC. Its translation: CASSLTHHLAKNIQYF.

This chain connects TRBV10-3 to TRBJ2-5; D gene uncertain. This CDR3 comprises 15 residues. Germline CDR1 reads ENHRY; CDR2 reads SYGVKD. Trimming left V 0 bases short and J 4 bases short, with 12 bases between. The CDR3 coding sequence is TGTGCCATCAGTGAGTCAGACGGTGGGGTAGAGACCCAGTACTTC. Encoded protein: CAISESDGGVETQYF.

This clone has only one observation. The genes are TRBV9 and TRBJ2-1; D is unresolved. The germline V and J ends were trimmed by 3 bases and 7 bases, with 11 bases remaining between them. Per the germline V gene, CDR1 is SGDLS and CDR2 is YYNGEE. CDR3 size: 13 residues. The CDR3 DNA sequence: TGTGCCAGCAGCGGACGCCCCGGAAATGAGCAGTTCTTC. Its protein product is CASSGRPGNEQFF. Full variable domain (rest looked up from reference TRBV9 and TRBJ2-1): DSGVTQTPKHLITATGQRVTLRCSPRSGDLSVYWYQQSLDQGLQFLIQYYNGEERAKGNILERFSAQQFPDLHSELNLSSLELGDSALYFCASSGRPGNEQFFGPGTRLTVL.

The chain employs TRBV2 and TRBJ2-7, with D unresolved. Looked up from germline, CDR1 is SNHLY and CDR2 is FYNNEI. This CDR3 is built from 14 residues. V was shortened by 6 bases and J by 6 bases, with 18 bases between the two germline ends. Written as DNA, the CDR3 is TGTGCCAGCAGCCTAAGTTGGGTCCCGGGCGAGCAGTACTTC. It encodes CASSLSWVPGEQYF.